Each of the 22 T cell receptor beta chains below was sequenced from the same sample in a study of OX40 agonist ivuxolimab in advanced cancers. Clones were sequenced by immunoSEQ multiplex PCR, and TCRdb holds only the in-frame ones, with some missing. Among under 90,000 clones listed, about 93% were seen once. Sequencing used CD4+ or CD8+ T cells sorted from blood, obtained in a trial of the OX40 agonist ivuxolimab. These receptors were obtained from an adult with an advanced solid tumor such as melanoma, head and neck, liver or kidney cancer.

The count of this clone is one. The chain carries TRBV7-7 and TRBJ2-5; D is perhaps TRBD2 (8 bases). The J call is doubtful: the DNA matches TRBJ2-7 better. CDR3 size: 15 residues. CDR1 is SSHAT and CDR2 is FNYEAQ in the germline V gene (reference sequence). CDR3 in amino acids: CASSPGGDRTYEQYF. In DNA form, the CDR3 reads TGTGCCAGCAGCCCGGGGGGGGACAGAACCTACGAGCAGTACTTC.

The gene calls are TRBV19 and TRBJ1-2; 11 positions agree with TRBD1. The germline V gene has CDR1 LNHDA and CDR2 SQIVND (reference sequence). V gave up 3 bases and J gave up 6 bases; unmatched junction bases: 9. The CDR3 runs to 16 residues. CDR3 amino acids: CASSIRTGGAFNGYTF. The DNA of the CDR3 is TGTGCCAGTAGTATCCGGACAGGGGGCGCTTTTAATGGCTACACCTTC.

The chain is built from TRBV29-1 and TRBJ2-7; 10 bases align to TRBD1. Looked up from germline, CDR1 is SQVTM and CDR2 is ANQGSEA. Trimming cost V 6 bases and J 0 bases; bases outside gene matches: 5. The CDR3 sequence is 14 residues long. This CDR3 is CSVGGTGVSYEQYF. As DNA, the CDR3 is TGCAGCGTAGGTGGGACAGGGGTCTCCTACGAGCAGTACTTC.

V is TRBV27 and J is TRBJ2-3; possibly TRBD2 for D (5 bases). CDR1 and CDR2 from the germline V gene are MNHEY and SMNVEV (reference sequence). The CDR3 contains 13 residues. Deletions cut 10 bases from V and 6 bases from J, with 17 bases between. The CDR3 spells CATSEYGKDTQYF. CDR3 coding DNA: TGTGCCACCTCCGAATACGGGAAGGATACGCAGTATTTT.

Here the CDR3 reads CASSRGQPQETQYF. In DNA, the CDR3 is TGTGCCAGCAGTAGGGGACAGCCTCAAGAGACCCAGTACTTC. J is TRBJ2-5 and V is TRBV27; TRBD1 matches at 7 bases. This CDR3 contains 14 residues. Germline loops: CDR1 MNHEY, CDR2 SMNVEV (reference sequence). Trimming cost V 5 bases and J 2 bases; bases outside gene matches: 5.

V and J are TRBV10-3 and TRBJ2-1; 9 bases line up with TRBD2. Trimming took 10 bases from V and 7 from J; bases not matched to a gene: 14. This CDR3 is built from 15 residues. Looked up from germline, CDR1 is ENHRY and CDR2 is SYGVKD. As DNA, the CDR3 is TGTGCCACTGGACTAGCGTCAAAAAAAGGTAATGAGCAGTTCTTC. It codes for CATGLASKKGNEQFF.

The rearrangement links TRBV5-1 to TRBJ2-3; TRBD2 matches at 7 bases. CDR1 SGHRS and CDR2 YFSETQ come from the germline V gene. V lost 4 bases and J lost 5; bases outside the gene matches: 13. The CDR3 totals 16 residues. The CDR3 reads CASSARPSGQGDTQYF. DNA for the CDR3: TGCGCCAGCAGCGCAAGACCTAGCGGTCAGGGAGATACGCAGTATTTT.

The chain recombines TRBV5-1 with TRBJ1-1; D not certain. This CDR3 is 13 amino acids long. CDR1 and CDR2 (germline): SGHRS, YFSETQ. The V gene lost 0 bases and the J gene lost 1 base, with 4 bases spanning the gap. This CDR3 reads CASSLAWNTEAFF. CDR3 coding DNA: TGCGCCAGCAGCTTGGCCTGGAACACTGAAGCTTTCTTT.

In this sample, this clone turned up a few times. The chain is built from TRBV6-5 and TRBJ1-5, with D uncertain. V was trimmed by 2 bases and J by 1 base, leaving 9 bases between them. Germline CDR1 reads MNHEY; CDR2 reads SVGAGI. The CDR3 covers 15 residues. For the CDR3, the DNA is TGTGCCAGCAGTTACAATGACTTAAGCAATCAGCCCCAGCATTTT. It translates to CASSYNDLSNQPQHF.

The rearrangement uses TRBV9 and TRBJ2-3; 9 bases align to TRBD1. The V and J ends lost 4 bases and 3 bases, in that order; junction bases with no gene match: 3. The CDR3 consists of 14 residues. Germline values: CDR1 SGDLS, CDR2 YYNGEE. CDR3 region: CASSFGQGTDTQYF. The CDR3 coding sequence is TGTGCCAGCAGCTTCGGACAGGGGACAGATACGCAGTATTTT.

The chain has TRBV18 and TRBJ1-1; D unclear. CDR1 is KGHSH, CDR2 LQKENI, per germline. This CDR3 has 16 residues. Trimming stripped 0 bases from V and 5 bases from J, with 16 bases between. Here the CDR3 reads CASSPPSSAWNTEAFF. CDR3 coding DNA: TGTGCCAGCTCACCACCGTCGTCAGCTTGGAATACTGAAGCTTTCTTT.

This chain joins TRBV7-9 and TRBJ2-4; D is unresolved. V dropped 0 bases and J dropped 11 bases, with 14 bases sitting between them. Germline V lookup: CDR1 SEHNR, CDR2 FQNEAQ (reference sequence). The CDR3 totals 14 residues. The CDR3: CASSLAQLARVQYF. The CDR3 DNA sequence: TGTGCCAGCAGCTTAGCGCAGTTAGCTCGAGTTCAGTACTTC.

The chain joins TRBV11-2 to TRBJ2-3; D remains unclear. The CDR3 runs 13 residues. Between the trimmed V and J ends, which lost 1 base and 3 bases, there was a span of 5 bases. Germline V gene lookup returns CDR1 SGHAT and CDR2 FQNNGV. The CDR3 sequence: CASSLGLTDTQYF. DNA of the CDR3: TGTGCCAGCAGCTTAGGTTTAACAGATACGCAGTATTTT.

This clone is a singleton in its sample. The rearrangement uses TRBV7-8 and TRBJ2-1; 11 bases align to TRBD2. Germline lookup yields CDR1 SGHVS and CDR2 FQNEAQ. J lost 10 bases, V lost 3 bases, and 14 bases had no gene match. This CDR3 is 17 amino acids long. The CDR3 reads CASSFRVLAGGRGEQFF. The DNA for the CDR3 is TGTGCCAGCAGCTTTCGGGTTCTAGCGGGAGGCCGGGGGGAGCAGTTCTTC.

The DNA for the CDR3 is TGTGCCGCCGGGACAGGCCAGAACACCGGGGAGCTGTTTTTT. Amino acids: CAAGTGQNTGELFF. This rearrangement joins TRBV19 to TRBJ2-2; 8 nucleotides align to TRBD1. Unmatched junction bases numbered 6, after V lost 11 bases and J lost 1 base. Germline CDR1 and CDR2: LNHDA and SQIVND (reference sequence). There are 14 residues in the CDR3.

The rearrangement links TRBV10-1 to TRBJ2-1, with D perhaps being TRBD1 or TRBD2 (5 bases each). The CDR3 runs 15 residues. With 8 bases removed from V and 0 bases from J, the gap between germline ends came to 14 bases. Germline-derived CDR1 and CDR2 are WNHNN and SYGVQD (reference sequence). CDR3 region: CASSRGAVSYNEQFF. In DNA form, the CDR3 reads TGCGCCAGCTCGCGAGGGGCAGTCTCCTACAATGAGCAGTTCTTC.

J is TRBJ2-5 and V is TRBV18; D is perhaps TRBD1 or TRBD2 (6 bases each). CDR3 length equals 14 residues. Germline V CDR1 and CDR2: KGHSH, LQKENI. The ends were cut back, 3 bases at V and 2 bases at J, with 10 bases in the middle. In nucleotides, the CDR3 is TGTGCCAGCTCACCGGGGGGCCTTCAAGAGACCCAGTACTTC. Residues: CASSPGGLQETQYF.

V usage is TRBV20-1 and J usage is TRBJ1-3; D uncertain. V shed 2 bases and J shed 11 bases, with 7 bases lying between them. Germline CDR1 and CDR2: DFQATT and SNEGSKA (reference sequence). The CDR3 runs to 10 residues. The CDR3 reads CSARCPPIYF. The CDR3 DNA reads TGCAGTGCTAGATGTCCCCCCATATATTTT.

The rearrangement uses TRBV7-2 and TRBJ2-1; possibly TRBD2 for D (5 bases). CDR1 and CDR2 from the germline V gene are SGHTA and FQGNSA. Trimming pared 1 base from V and 10 bases from J, leaving 11 bases between. The CDR3 length is 13 residues. The CDR3 sequence is CASSLDAPGEQFF. CDR3 sequence (DNA): TGTGCCAGCAGCTTAGACGCTCCGGGGGAGCAGTTCTTC.

The chain recombines TRBV7-9 with TRBJ2-1; D is uncertain. The CDR3 has 16 residues. Germline V gene data show CDR1 as SEHNR and CDR2 as FQNEAQ (reference sequence). The ends were cut back, 0 bases at V and 0 bases at J, with 9 bases in the middle. The DNA of the CDR3 is TGTGCCAGCAGCTTAGCGATTCTCTTCTCCTACAATGAGCAGTTCTTC. Translating it yields CASSLAILFSYNEQFF.

This chain joins TRBV7-9 and TRBJ1-2; D call uncertain. Germline V gene lookup returns CDR1 SEHNR and CDR2 FQNEAQ (reference sequence). This CDR3 spans 14 amino acids. Between the trimmed V and J ends, which lost 1 base and 0 bases, there was a span of 6 bases. CDR3 region: CASSLGGSNYGYTF. The CDR3 coding sequence is TGTGCCAGCAGCTTAGGCGGATCTAACTATGGCTACACCTTC.

This clone was seen more than once but under ten times. The chain has TRBV30 and TRBJ1-2; no reliable D call. Between the trimmed V and J ends, which lost 0 bases and 8 bases, there was a span of 10 bases. CDR1 and CDR2 (germline): GTSNPN, SVGIG (reference sequence). The CDR3 has 12 residues. The DNA for the CDR3 is TGTGCCTGGAGTGTGACCCCATGGGGCTACACCTTC. Its translation: CAWSVTPWGYTF.